Listed here are 10 T cell receptor beta chains from one sample, sequenced in a study of radiation and T cells in renal cell carcinoma. Time point reported: blood 2 weeks post-SBRT. Indicated treatment: 15 Gy SBRT to primary tumor, nephrectomy 4 weeks later. Clones were read by immunoSEQ multiplex PCR, and TCRdb kept only the in-frame ones, dropping some. The table has more than 65,000 clones, 65% to 90% seen once. Here the sequenced sample was blood, taken from a patient whose treatment included radiotherapy and nephrectomy. The receptors here all came from a woman between 45 and 65 years old with renal cell carcinoma.

This chain connects TRBV5-5 to TRBJ1-2; D not resolved. The germline V and J ends were trimmed by 0 bases and 0 bases, with 6 bases remaining between them. CDR1 and CDR2 (germline): SGHKS, YYEKEE (reference sequence). The CDR3 loop spans 14 amino acids. The CDR3 DNA sequence: TGTGCCAGCAGCTTGGATGGTACTAACTATGGCTACACCTTC. It encodes CASSLDGTNYGYTF.

In its sample, this clone was seen many times. The genes are TRBV19 and TRBJ2-2; D is possibly TRBD1 (5 bases). V gave up 3 bases and J gave up 7 bases, with 12 bases separating them. This CDR3 is built from 14 residues. Germline values: CDR1 LNHDA, CDR2 SQIVND (reference sequence). The CDR3 nucleotides read TGTGCCAGTAGTATGCAGGGTTTCGACGGGGAGCTGTTTTTT. It codes for CASSMQGFDGELFF.

This chain links TRBV7-8 with TRBJ2-1, with D maybe TRBD1 (6 bases). From germline, CDR1 is SGHVS and CDR2 FQNEAQ. This CDR3 is 19 amino acids long. With 3 bases removed from V and 7 bases from J, the gap between germline ends came to 28 bases. Here the CDR3 DNA reads TGTGCCAGCAGCTTGAGGCCCATACAGGGCGCCCAGGTTAGGAATGAGCAGTTCTTC. Encoded protein: CASSLRPIQGAQVRNEQFF.

The chain carries TRBV19 and TRBJ1-1; 9 nucleotides line up with TRBD1. The germline V gene encodes CDR1 LNHDA and CDR2 SQIVND (reference sequence). Trimming cost V 8 bases and J 4 bases; bases outside gene matches: 2. This CDR3 has 12 amino acids. The CDR3 sequence: CASLTGGTEAFF. CDR3 DNA: TGTGCCAGTCTGACAGGGGGCACTGAAGCTTTCTTT.

This chain uses TRBV19 with TRBJ2-2, with D tentatively TRBD2 (5 bases). Germline lookup yields CDR1 LNHDA and CDR2 SQIVND (reference sequence). V lost 0 bases and J lost 4, with 18 bases in between. The CDR3 is 18 residues long. The CDR3 spells CASSIDSRYLEGTGELFF. CDR3 DNA: TGTGCCAGTAGTATAGATTCGAGGTACCTCGAGGGCACCGGGGAGCTGTTTTTT.

The rearrangement links TRBV20-1 to TRBJ2-1; no clear D gene. CDR1 is DFQATT and CDR2 is SNEGSKA in the germline V gene (reference sequence). This CDR3 is built from 10 residues. The V end lost 8 bases, the J end lost 8 bases, and 10 bases lay between the germline ends. The CDR3 loop is CSPVADEQFF. DNA of the CDR3: TGCAGTCCCGTCGCCGATGAGCAGTTCTTC.

The chain combines TRBV5-5 with TRBJ1-2; D remains unclear. Trimming took off 1 base at V and 6 bases at J, with 7 bases between the two ends. CDR3 size: 12 residues. The germline V gene encodes CDR1 SGHKS and CDR2 YYEKEE (reference sequence). Here the CDR3 reads CASSLQVNGYTF. The CDR3 coding sequence is TGTGCCAGCAGCTTGCAAGTGAATGGCTACACCTTC.

The chain links TRBV4-3 to TRBJ2-2; 8 nucleotides line up with TRBD2. Germline V lookup: CDR1 LGHNA, CDR2 YSLEER. The ends lost 1 base at V and 7 bases at J; junction bases unmatched: 8. The CDR3 loop spans 16 amino acids. CDR3 region: CASSQATGGEGGELFF. CDR3 DNA: TGCGCCAGCAGCCAAGCTACGGGAGGGGAAGGCGGGGAGCTGTTTTTT.

The chain has TRBV27 and TRBJ2-2; a weak D match, TRBD2 (7 bases). From germline, CDR1 is MNHEY and CDR2 SMNVEV (reference sequence). Deletions cut 1 base from V and 7 bases from J, with 19 bases between. The CDR3 is made up of 17 amino acids. CDR3 sequence (DNA): TGTGCCAGCAGTTTATATCTTCCGGGGGGCAGAAACGGGGAGCTGTTTTTT. It codes for CASSLYLPGGRNGELFF.

As to this clone: The sample contains more than one DNA sequence encoding this CDR3. This chain connects TRBV28 to TRBJ1-1; D perhaps matches TRBD1 (5 bases). Trimming removed 5 bases at V and 5 bases at J, with 6 bases between. Germline V gene lookup returns CDR1 MDHEN and CDR2 SYDVKM. CDR3 length equals 11 residues. CDR3 coding DNA: TGTGCCAGCAGTAAGGGGACTGAAGCTTTCTTT. It encodes CASSKGTEAFF.